This TCR beta chain was retrieved from a study of beta chain features in type 1 diabetes. Study-wide findings and caveats: Patients with type 1 diabetes showed fewer VDJ junction insertions and more deletions.

What was sequenced were expressed TCRB transcripts, since all of the isolated RNA had been reverse transcribed. Data came from immunoSEQ multiplex PCR; TCRdb stores just in-frame clones and leaves some out. The profile covers some 360,000 clones, with around a fifth appearing a single time and under 0.055% taken by the ten largest. CDR1 and CDR2 (germline): SEHNR, FQNEAQ (reference sequence). V lost 5 bases to trimming and J lost 5 bases, with 15 bases between them. The CDR3 is 14 residues long. Of note for this clone: The target antigen is unknown.

This clonotype was sampled from a young woman in good health. The chain links TRBV7-9 to TRBJ1-2, with D possibly being TRBD1 (6 bases). The sequencing input was naive CD4+ T cells from blood. This chain's CDR3 is CASSRQAIGYGYTF. The CDR3 nucleotides are TGTGCCAGCAGCAGACAGGCGATCGGGTATGGCTACACCTTC. Supplemented by reference TRBV7-9 and TRBJ1-2, the full variable domain reads DTGVSQNPRHKITKRGQNVTFRCDPISEHNRLYWYRQTLGQGPEFLTYFQNEAQLEKSRLLSDRFSAERPKGSFSTLEIQRTEQGDSAMYLCASSRQAIGYGYTFGSGTRLTVV.